This is a list of T cell receptor beta chains from one sample in a study of T cells in tuberculosis. Only in-frame clones appear in the TCRdb table, and some are missing; sequencing was by immunoSEQ multiplex PCR. The data contain roughly 34,000 clones, less than 95% of them singletons. Material for sequencing was PBMCs. These receptors were obtained from a donor aged 5 to 30 with latent tuberculosis or without tuberculosis infection. Some clones in this sample may be carry-over from other donors' samples. Both conserved end residues are part of each CDR3. Each record gives: V gene, clone size, J gene, D gene, CDR3 DNA, CDR3 protein. D genes are given only for firm matches. The size field is filled for only some rows; it gives once, few, many or a size class.

TRBV2	-	TRBJ2-1	-	TGTGCCAGCAGCCCCTACAAGGGGTTTGCGGCTGAGCAGTTCTTC	CASSPYKGFAAEQFF
TRBV9	-	TRBJ1-3	-	TGTGCCAGCAGCGTAGGGATATACGACAGCTCTGGAAACACCATATATTTT	CASSVGIYDSSGNTIYF
TRBV6-1	-	TRBJ1-2	TRBD1	TGTGCCAGCAGTGATCACAGACCACAGGGGATCTATGGCTACACCTTC	CASSDHRPQGIYGYTF
TRBV7-9	-	TRBJ1-2	TRBD1	TGTGCCAGCAGCTCAGGGGGCGGTTACTATGGCTACACCTTC	CASSSGGGYYGYTF
TRBV5-4	-	TRBJ2-3	TRBD2	TGTGCCAGCAGCCCCGAATGGGCGGGGGGGCCCCCAGATACGCAGTATTTT	CASSPEWAGGPPDTQYF
TRBV30	-	TRBJ2-7	TRBD2	TGTGCCTGGAGCCGAACTAGCGGGGGACACTACGAGCAGTACTTC	CAWSRTSGGHYEQYF
TRBV5-5	-	TRBJ2-7	-	TGTGCCAGCAGCTTGGTAGATACTTCCTACGAGCAGTACTTC	CASSLVDTSYEQYF
TRBV27	-	TRBJ1-1	TRBD1	TGTGCCAGCAGTCTACAACAGGGGCAGACTGAAGCTTTCTTT	CASSLQQGQTEAFF
TRBV2	-	TRBJ1-2	-	TGTGCCAGCAGCGAAGACTGGCGGGGGGGCTACACCTTC	CASSEDWRGGYTF
TRBV7-9	-	TRBJ2-5	-	TGTGCCAGCAGCCCCGAGGCCCAAGAGACCCAGTACTTC	CASSPEAQETQYF
TRBV10-2	once	TRBJ2-3	-	TGCGCCAGCAGTGAGTCGAGCGGGTCCACAGATACGCAGTATTTT	CASSESSGSTDTQYF
TRBV2	-	TRBJ2-1	TRBD2	TGTGCCCAACTAAGGATCCCGGGGAGGGCCTGGGATGAGCAGTTCTTC	CAQLRIPGRAWDEQFF
TRBV11-2	-	TRBJ1-3	TRBD1	TGTGCCAGCAGCACGTGGACAGGGCCCTCTGGAAACACCATATATTTT	CASSTWTGPSGNTIYF
TRBV5-4	once	TRBJ1-2	TRBD1	TGTGCCAGCAGCATGACAGGGGGCACTATCTATGGCTACACCTTC	CASSMTGGTIYGYTF
TRBV4-1	-	TRBJ1-1	-	TGCGCCAGCAGCCAAGGGATGGGGCTTATGAACACTGAAGCTTTCTTT	CASSQGMGLMNTEAFF
TRBV6-6	-	TRBJ2-7	TRBD2	TGTGCCAGCACCCCTCCCAGCGGGAGCTACGAGCAGTACTTC	CASTPPSGSYEQYF
TRBV6-1	-	TRBJ1-2	TRBD1	TGTGCCAGCAGGGGGGAACAGGGGTACTATGGCTACACCTTC	CASRGEQGYYGYTF
TRBV5-4	-	TRBJ1-6	-	TGTGCCAGCAGCTTAACGGGGTATTCACCCCTCCACTTT	CASSLTGYSPLHF
TRBV7-9	-	TRBJ2-4	-	TGTGCCAGCAGCCATTACCTCGGGTCAGCACTAGCCAAAAACATTCAGTACTTC	CASSHYLGSALAKNIQYF
TRBV2	-	TRBJ1-5	-	TGTGCCAGCAGTTTCTTCACTGGGACTCTGGGCGGCAATCAGCCCCAGCATTTT	CASSFFTGTLGGNQPQHF
TRBV19	-	TRBJ2-2	TRBD2	TGTGCCAGTAGTCTGCTAGCGGGTGGGGCCGGGGAGCTGTTTTTT	CASSLLAGGAGELFF
TRBV30	-	TRBJ1-3	-	TGTGCCTGGAGTGGGGAGTGGGGAAACACCATATATTTT	CAWSGEWGNTIYF
TRBV9	-	TRBJ1-3	-	TGTGCCAGCAGCGGCGGGTTGGGAAACACCATATATTTT	CASSGGLGNTIYF
TRBV5-1	-	TRBJ1-3	-	TGCGCCAGTAGTGCGGGTGGGGACACCATATATTTT	CASSAGGDTIYF
TRBV13	-	TRBJ1-1	-	TGTGCCAGTAAACAGGGCATGAACACTGAAGCTTTCTTT	CASKQGMNTEAFF
TRBV13	-	TRBJ2-7	TRBD1	TGTGCCAGCAGCTTTATGACAGGGGGCCGCGAGCAGTACTTC	CASSFMTGGREQYF
TRBV19	-	TRBJ2-1	-	TGTGCCAGTAGCCGACTAGGCTCCTACAATGAGCAGTTCTTC	CASSRLGSYNEQFF
TRBV5-1	once	TRBJ1-5	TRBD1	TGCGCCAGCAGCTTAAGCGGCGGACAGGGGGATCAGCCCCAGCATTTT	CASSLSGGQGDQPQHF
TRBV9	-	TRBJ2-1	TRBD1	TGTGCCAGCAGCCTCCCCGGGAGTGGACAGGGCAGCAATGAGCAGTTCTTC	CASSLPGSGQGSNEQFF
TRBV6-1	-	TRBJ2-2	-	TGTGCCAGCAGTGGGCAGATGAACACCGGGGAGCTGTTTTTT	CASSGQMNTGELFF
TRBV30	-	TRBJ1-1	TRBD1	TGTGCCTGGACCCCGTGGGCAGGGGGCGGGATGAACACTGAAGCTTTCTTT	CAWTPWAGGGMNTEAFF